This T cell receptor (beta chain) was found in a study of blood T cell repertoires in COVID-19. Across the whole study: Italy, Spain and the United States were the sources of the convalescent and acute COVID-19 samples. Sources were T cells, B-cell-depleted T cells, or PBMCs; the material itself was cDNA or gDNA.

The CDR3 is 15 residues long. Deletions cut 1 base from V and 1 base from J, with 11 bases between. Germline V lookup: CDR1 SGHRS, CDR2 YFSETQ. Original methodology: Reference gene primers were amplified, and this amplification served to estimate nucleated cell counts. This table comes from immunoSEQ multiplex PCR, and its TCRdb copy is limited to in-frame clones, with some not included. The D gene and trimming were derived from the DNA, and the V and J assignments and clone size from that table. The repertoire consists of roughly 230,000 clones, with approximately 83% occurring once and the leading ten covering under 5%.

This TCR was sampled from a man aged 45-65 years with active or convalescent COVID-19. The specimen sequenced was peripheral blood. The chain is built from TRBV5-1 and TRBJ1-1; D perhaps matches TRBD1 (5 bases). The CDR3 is CASSLTGKGNTEAFF. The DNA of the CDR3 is TGCGCCAGCAGCTTGACAGGCAAGGGGAACACTGAAGCTTTCTTT.